This TCR beta chain was captured by sequencing in a study of T-cell memory formation after mild COVID-19. Study in general: Clusters were largely donor specific. Study-wide findings and caveats: Contracting CD4+ clones lay largely in CM and EM, with CD8+ ones residing in EMRA. Second-wave clones peaking on day 37 lacked confirmed SARS-CoV-2 specificity.

Concerning this clonotype itself: Its antigen is not identified.

J gave up 0 bases and V 4 bases, and 5 bases lay outside the gene matches. The CDR3 is made up of 17 amino acids. CDR1 is MGHRA, CDR2 YSYEKL, per germline. Amplification by 5'RACE using constant-segment primers produced TCR alpha and TCR beta cDNA libraries that carried sample barcodes and UMIs. TCRdb re-called the 5' RACE reads through MiXCR, storing one row per CDR3 protein. This table has approximately 560,000 distinct CDR3 sequences, approximately 15% appearing once. The source material was PBMCs or a T cell subset sorted from them (not recorded which). The rearrangement links TRBV4-1 to TRBJ2-3; 12 bases map to TRBD2. This sequence was found in an adult woman who had mild COVID-19 (a few samples of this study predate the infection). Cell type and time point are not known. The CDR3 nucleotides read TGCGCCAGCAGCCTTATGGGACTAGCGGGTAGCACAGATACGCAGTATTTT. Protein product: CASSLMGLAGSTDTQYF.